Below are 14 T cell receptor beta chains sequenced from a single sample in a study of cytomegalovirus exposure and HLA in healthy donors. The study ran its PCR with 60 Vbeta and 13 Jbeta primers. The repertoire was sequenced with immunoSEQ multiplex PCR; TCRdb's copy has only in-frame clones and lacks some. The data contain 130,000 to 150,000 clones, roughly 80% of them singletons. The sequencing input was PBMCs. Receptor source: a woman between 25 and 40 years old in good health and CMV-seronegative.

Note on this clone: Other DNA sequences within the sample encode an identical CDR3. The chain joins TRBV5-1 to TRBJ2-7, with TRBD2 as a possible D gene (5 bases). Trimming took off 1 base at V and 1 base at J, with 12 bases between the two ends. This CDR3 has 15 residues. Germline loops: CDR1 SGHRS, CDR2 YFSETQ. The CDR3, as DNA: TGCGCCAGCAGCTTGACCGGGTCGGGGTCCTACGAGCAGTACTTC. This translates into CASSLTGSGSYEQYF. The whole variable domain, remainder taken from reference TRBV5-1 and TRBJ2-7, is KAGVTQTPRYLIKTRGQQVTLSCSPISGHRSVSWYQQTPGQGLQFLFEYFSETQRNKGNFPGRFSGRQFSNSRSEMNVSTLELGDSALYLCASSLTGSGSYEQYFGPGTRLTVT.

The gene calls are TRBV29-1 and TRBJ2-1, with 14 bases identical to TRBD2. Germline lookup yields CDR1 SQVTM and CDR2 ANQGSEA. V shed 5 bases, J shed 0 bases, and the junction held 3 bases outside the gene matches. The CDR3 is 16 amino acids. The CDR3 DNA reads TGCAGCGTTACTGGACTAGCGGGAGGCTCCTACAATGAGCAGTTCTTC. This gives the protein CSVTGLAGGSYNEQFF.

The chain links TRBV7-9 to TRBJ2-7; 9 nucleotides agree with TRBD1. This CDR3 has 14 amino acids. Trimming removed 3 bases from V and 7 bases from J; junction bases left unmatched: 7. Germline-derived CDR1 and CDR2 are SEHNR and FQNEAQ (reference sequence). CDR3 sequence (DNA): TGTGCCAGCAGCTTCACAGGGGGCGCGGGGGAGCAGTACTTC. Amino acids: CASSFTGGAGEQYF.

The gene calls are TRBV7-8 and TRBJ1-1; 9 bases are shared with TRBD1. This CDR3 has 15 amino acids. V lost 0 bases, J lost 8 bases, and 7 bases stayed unmatched. In germline, CDR1 is SGHVS, CDR2 FQNEAQ. The CDR3 protein is CASSLARTGDSEAFF. CDR3 coding DNA: TGTGCCAGCAGCTTAGCCCGGACAGGGGATTCAGAAGCTTTCTTT.

The chain has TRBV27 and TRBJ2-2, with TRBD1 as a possible D gene (7 bases). Trimming shortened V by 5 bases and J by 5 bases, and 15 bases separated the two germline ends. The CDR3 sequence is 15 residues long. From germline, CDR1 is MNHEY and CDR2 SMNVEV (reference sequence). The CDR3 spells CASSPWAGGTGELFF. CDR3 sequence (DNA): TGTGCCAGCAGTCCATGGGCAGGGGGGACCGGGGAGCTGTTTTTT.

The sample holds a few counts of this clone. This chain connects TRBV6-1 to TRBJ1-1, with TRBD1 matching 9 bases. V was clipped by 4 bases and J by 1 base; unmatched bases: 1. CDR3 size: 14 residues. The V gene's germline CDR1 is MNHNS and CDR2 SASEGT. The CDR3 here is CASSGQGENTEAFF. CDR3 nucleotide sequence: TGTGCCAGCAGTGGACAGGGGGAGAACACTGAAGCTTTCTTT.

This chain connects TRBV28 to TRBJ2-5; 10 bases are a match to TRBD1. Germline V gives CDR1 MDHEN, CDR2 SYDVKM. Losses at the gene ends were 2 bases for V and 4 bases for J; bases not matched to a gene: 4. This CDR3 spans 15 amino acids. The CDR3 here is CASSLTTGGIETQYF. The CDR3 DNA sequence: TGTGCCAGCAGTTTAACGACAGGGGGCATAGAGACCCAGTACTTC.

J is TRBJ2-7 and V is TRBV10-3; D not resolved. The germline V gene has CDR1 ENHRY and CDR2 SYGVKD. This CDR3 is built from 13 residues. V was shortened by 3 bases and J by 1 base, with 7 bases between the two germline ends. The CDR3 bases are TGTGCCATCAGTGATAGCTTATCCTACGAGCAGTACTTC. It codes for CAISDSLSYEQYF.

V gene TRBV25-1 combines with J gene TRBJ1-1, with 8 bases aligning to TRBD1. V was pared by 8 bases and J by 4 bases, with 3 bases of the junction left unmatched. The CDR3 is 12 amino acids. CDR1 MGHDK and CDR2 SYGVNS come from the germline V gene. This CDR3 reads CASEQGVTEAFF. The DNA of the CDR3 is TGTGCCAGCGAACAGGGGGTCACTGAAGCTTTCTTT.

In this sample, this clone turned up once. The chain uses TRBV4-2 and TRBJ1-5, with D tentatively TRBD1 (6 bases). The CDR3 is 16 amino acids. Germline CDR1 reads LGHNA; CDR2 reads YNFKEQ. The V end lost 1 base, the J end lost 5 bases, and 15 bases lay between the germline ends. The CDR3 sequence is CASSQGAGERDQPQHF. The CDR3 DNA is TGTGCCAGCAGCCAAGGGGCAGGGGAAAGGGATCAGCCCCAGCATTTT.

The V gene is TRBV7-9, the J gene TRBJ2-1; possible D gene TRBD2, 6 bases. Per germline, CDR1 SEHNR and CDR2 FQNEAQ (reference sequence). The length of the CDR3 is 14 residues. The V end was cut by 8 bases, the J end by 0 bases, with 11 bases between. DNA of the CDR3: TGTGCCAGCGCCGGACTAATCTCCTACAATGAGCAGTTCTTC. Translation: CASAGLISYNEQFF.

This rearrangement joins TRBV6-6 to TRBJ1-2, with 9 positions matching TRBD1. J was trimmed by 5 bases and V by 6 bases; bases with no gene match: 1. Germline CDR1 and CDR2: MNHNY and SVGAGI (reference sequence). The CDR3 is made up of 12 amino acids. In nucleotides, the CDR3 is TGTGCCAGCAGGGACAGGGGTTATGGCTACACCTTC. This encodes CASRDRGYGYTF.

This clone was seen once. The genes are TRBV19 and TRBJ2-1; 8 nucleotides agree with TRBD2. The CDR3 covers 18 residues. In germline, CDR1 is LNHDA, CDR2 SQIVND (reference sequence). Germline trimming cut 1 base from V and 1 base from J; bases unmatched to any gene: 9. The CDR3 is CASSIAGGGVRSYNEQFF. CDR3 DNA: TGTGCCAGTAGTATAGCGGGAGGGGGGGTTAGGTCCTACAATGAGCAGTTCTTC.

The chain employs TRBV28 and TRBJ2-6, with TRBD2 as a possible D gene (6 bases). V lost 1 base and J lost 2, with 18 bases in between. The CDR3 totals 19 residues. Germline CDR1 reads MDHEN; CDR2 reads SYDVKM. The CDR3 nucleotides read TGTGCCAGCAGTTTATTAGGCCGGGAGCCCCAGCCTGGGGCCAACGTCCTGACTTTC. Amino acid sequence: CASSLLGREPQPGANVLTF.